This T cell receptor (beta chain) was identified during a study of blood T cells in healthy people across ages. Using a J-beta primer mix together with a sample-barcoded 5' primer, a second PCR was run for roughly 6 to 12 cycles. The authors tagged each cDNA molecule using a template-switch adaptor with 12 random nucleotides. TCRdb reprocessed the 5' RACE reads with MiXCR, giving one entry per CDR3 protein. Altogether fewer than 900,000 distinct CDR3 sequences are present, roughly 41% being singletons, with the ten largest covering 20% to 25%. The ends lost 3 bases at V and 1 base at J; junction bases unmatched: 8. CDR3 size: 17 residues. Germline V gene lookup returns CDR1 GTSNPN and CDR2 SVGIG (reference sequence).

The TCR comes from a woman aged 55-69 years in good health. Sequenced input: blood. The chain carries TRBV30 and TRBJ1-6, with 8 bases fitting TRBD1. For the CDR3, the DNA is TGTGCCTGGAGCGGCCCGGACAGGGAGTCCTATAATTCACCCCTCCACTTT. It specifies CAWSGPDRESYNSPLHF.